This T cell receptor beta chain was observed in a study of OX40 agonist ivuxolimab in advanced cancers. Method: immunoSEQ multiplex PCR; TCRdb's copy keeps in-frame clones and lacks some. The sample gives roughly 92,000 clones, 80% to 95% of which show up once; less than 3.5% is in the top ten. Turning to this clone: Its antigen is currently unknown.

Findings of the study overall: Expanded clones belonging to CD8+ T cells outnumbered, on average, those of CD4+.

This TCR derives from an adult with an advanced solid tumor such as melanoma, head and neck, liver or kidney cancer. The input for sequencing was CD4+ or CD8+ T cells sorted from blood, taken in a trial of the OX40 agonist ivuxolimab.

CDR3 in DNA: TGTGCCAGCGATAGGGGAGGCGCTGAAGCTTTCTTT. Protein sequence: CASDRGGAEAFF. The rearrangement links TRBV7-9 to TRBJ1-1; D is possibly TRBD1 (5 bases). The V gene lost 8 bases and the J gene lost 6 bases, with 13 bases spanning the gap. Germline V gives CDR1 SEHNR, CDR2 FQNEAQ (reference sequence). This CDR3 has 12 residues.